The clone carrying this TCR beta chain was counted a single time. The sample is drawn from a study of blood T cell repertoires in COVID-19. The overall study: From the United States, Italy and Spain came samples of acute and convalescent COVID-19. PBMCs, B-cell-depleted T cells, or T cells provided the cDNA or gDNA that made up the material.

How the authors handled the data: Using reference gene primer amplification, nucleated cell counts were estimated. Generated by immunoSEQ multiplex PCR, the TCRdb table keeps only in-frame clones and is missing some. For V, J and clone size, that table is used; D and trimming come from the DNA. The sample yields under 30,000 clones, more than 75% seen once. Trimming pared 1 base from V and 7 bases from J, leaving 6 bases between. Per the germline V gene, CDR1 is SGHTS and CDR2 is YDEGEE. The CDR3 has 12 amino acids. What was sequenced was peripheral blood. This rearrangement joins TRBV5-8 to TRBJ2-1; D not certain. The sequence was obtained from a human donor with active COVID-19. The donor label of this sample is uncertain. The CDR3 DNA reads TGTGCCAGCAGCTTGATTCTAAATGAGCAGTTCTTC. Translating gives CASSLILNEQFF.